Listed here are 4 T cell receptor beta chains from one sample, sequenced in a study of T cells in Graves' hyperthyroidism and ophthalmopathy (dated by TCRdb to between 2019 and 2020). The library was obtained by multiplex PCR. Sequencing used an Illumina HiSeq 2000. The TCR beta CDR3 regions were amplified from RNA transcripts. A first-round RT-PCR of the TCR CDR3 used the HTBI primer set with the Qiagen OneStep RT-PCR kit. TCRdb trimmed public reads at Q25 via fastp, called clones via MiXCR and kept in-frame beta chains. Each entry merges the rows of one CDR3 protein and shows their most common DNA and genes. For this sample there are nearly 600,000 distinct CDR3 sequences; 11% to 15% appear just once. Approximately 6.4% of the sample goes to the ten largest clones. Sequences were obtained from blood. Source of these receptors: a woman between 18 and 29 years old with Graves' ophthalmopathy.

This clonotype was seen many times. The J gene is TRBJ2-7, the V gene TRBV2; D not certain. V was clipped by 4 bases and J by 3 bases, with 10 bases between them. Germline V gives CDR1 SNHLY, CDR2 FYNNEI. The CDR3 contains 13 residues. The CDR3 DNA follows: TGTGCCAGCAGTGCGGGTGACGGCTACGAGCAGTACTTC. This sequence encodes CASSAGDGYEQYF.

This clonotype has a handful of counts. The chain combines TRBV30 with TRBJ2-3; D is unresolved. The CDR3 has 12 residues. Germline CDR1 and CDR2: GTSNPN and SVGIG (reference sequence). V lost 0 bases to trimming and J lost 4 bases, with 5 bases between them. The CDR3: CAWSVGPDTQYF. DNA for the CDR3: TGTGCCTGGAGTGTAGGCCCAGATACGCAGTATTTT.

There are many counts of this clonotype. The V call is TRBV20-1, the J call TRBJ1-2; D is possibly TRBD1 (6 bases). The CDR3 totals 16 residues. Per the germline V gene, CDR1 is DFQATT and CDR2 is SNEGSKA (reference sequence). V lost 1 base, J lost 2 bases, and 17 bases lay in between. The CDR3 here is CSARVFVTDRNYGYTF. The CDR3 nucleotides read TGCAGTGCTAGAGTGTTTGTTACAGACAGGAACTATGGCTACACCTTC.

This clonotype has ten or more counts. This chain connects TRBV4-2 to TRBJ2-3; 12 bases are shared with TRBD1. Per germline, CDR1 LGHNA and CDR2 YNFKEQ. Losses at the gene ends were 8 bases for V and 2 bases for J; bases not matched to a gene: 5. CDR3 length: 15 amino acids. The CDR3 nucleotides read TGTGCCAGCCGCGGGACAGGGGGCAACACAGATACGCAGTATTTT. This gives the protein CASRGTGGNTDTQYF.